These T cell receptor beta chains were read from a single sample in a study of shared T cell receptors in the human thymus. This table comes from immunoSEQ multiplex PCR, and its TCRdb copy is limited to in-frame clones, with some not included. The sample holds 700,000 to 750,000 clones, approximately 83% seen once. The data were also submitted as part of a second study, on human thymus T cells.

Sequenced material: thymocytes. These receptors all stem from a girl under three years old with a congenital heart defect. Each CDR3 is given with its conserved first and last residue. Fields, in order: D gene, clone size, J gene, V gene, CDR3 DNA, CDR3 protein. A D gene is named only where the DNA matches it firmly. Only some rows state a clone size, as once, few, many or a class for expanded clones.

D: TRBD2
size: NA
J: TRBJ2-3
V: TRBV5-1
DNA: TGCGCCAGCAGCTTGGCAGCGGGGGCGCGAACAGATACGCAGTATTTT
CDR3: CASSLAAGARTDTQYF

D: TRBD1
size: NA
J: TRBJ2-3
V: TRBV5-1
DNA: TGCGCCAGCAGCATCCCCGGACAGGGGATAGCAGATACGCAGTATTTT
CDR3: CASSIPGQGIADTQYF

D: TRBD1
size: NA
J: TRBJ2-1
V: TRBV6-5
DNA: TGTGCCAGCAGTTATACCCCGTACAGGGGCTACAATGAGCAGTTCTTC
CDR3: CASSYTPYRGYNEQFF

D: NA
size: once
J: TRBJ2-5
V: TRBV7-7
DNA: TGTGCTAGCAGCTTGTTAGAAGGACAGCCTGCAGAGACCCAGTACTTC
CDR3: CASSLLEGQPAETQYF

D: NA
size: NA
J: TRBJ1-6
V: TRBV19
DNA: TGTGCCAGTAGTCCCCGGACAGTATCCAATTCACCCCTCCACTTT
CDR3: CASSPRTVSNSPLHF

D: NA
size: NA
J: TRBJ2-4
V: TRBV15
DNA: TGTGCCACCAGCAGGGACTTATGGGTAGCCAAAAACATTCAGTACTTC
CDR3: CATSRDLWVAKNIQYF

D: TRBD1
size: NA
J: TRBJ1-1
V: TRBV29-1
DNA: TGCAGCGTTGAGGACAGGATGAACACTGAAGCTTTCTTT
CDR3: CSVEDRMNTEAFF

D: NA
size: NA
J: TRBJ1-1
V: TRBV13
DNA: TGTGCCAGCAGCCCAGGGCCCAAAGGGGACACTGAAGCTTTCTTT
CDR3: CASSPGPKGDTEAFF

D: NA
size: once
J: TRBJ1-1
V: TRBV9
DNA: TGTGCCAGCAGCCCGGGGGGCTACACTGAAGCTTTCTTT
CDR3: CASSPGGYTEAFF

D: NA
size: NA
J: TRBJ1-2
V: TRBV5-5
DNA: TGTGCCAGCAGCTTGGGAGCCCGGGAAAACCCTGCCTATGGCTACACCTTC
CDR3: CASSLGARENPAYGYTF

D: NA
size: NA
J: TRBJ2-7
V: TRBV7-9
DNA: TGTGCCAGCAGCTTAGCAAGCCAGGGTGCACGCTACGAGCAGTACTTC
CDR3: CASSLASQGARYEQYF

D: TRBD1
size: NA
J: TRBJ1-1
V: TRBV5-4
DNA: TGTGCCAGCAGGGAGGGGGCCGCCCCCATGAACACTGAAGCTTTCTTT
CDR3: CASREGAAPMNTEAFF

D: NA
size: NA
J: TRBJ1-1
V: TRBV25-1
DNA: TGTGCCAGCAAAATTGAGTCTGGGAGCCCTGAAGCTTTCTTT
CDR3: CASKIESGSPEAFF

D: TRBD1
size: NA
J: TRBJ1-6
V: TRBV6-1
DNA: TGTGCCAGCAGTGTCCTTCTTACAGGGGAAGCAGTGGGATCACCCCTCCACTTT
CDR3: CASSVLLTGEAVGSPLHF

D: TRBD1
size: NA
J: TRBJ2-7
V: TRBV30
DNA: TGTGCCTCCCGGGACAGGGGAGTCACCTACGAGCAGTACTTC
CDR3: CASRDRGVTYEQYF

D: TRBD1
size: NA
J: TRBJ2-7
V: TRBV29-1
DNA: TGCAGCGTCAAAACGGGACAGCACCGGATTCCCTACGAGCAGTACTTC
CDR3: CSVKTGQHRIPYEQYF

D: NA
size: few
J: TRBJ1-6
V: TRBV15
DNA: TGTGCCACCAGCAGAGATAAAGGGGCGAGAGTCGCCCATAATTCACCCCTCCACTTT
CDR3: CATSRDKGARVAHNSPLHF